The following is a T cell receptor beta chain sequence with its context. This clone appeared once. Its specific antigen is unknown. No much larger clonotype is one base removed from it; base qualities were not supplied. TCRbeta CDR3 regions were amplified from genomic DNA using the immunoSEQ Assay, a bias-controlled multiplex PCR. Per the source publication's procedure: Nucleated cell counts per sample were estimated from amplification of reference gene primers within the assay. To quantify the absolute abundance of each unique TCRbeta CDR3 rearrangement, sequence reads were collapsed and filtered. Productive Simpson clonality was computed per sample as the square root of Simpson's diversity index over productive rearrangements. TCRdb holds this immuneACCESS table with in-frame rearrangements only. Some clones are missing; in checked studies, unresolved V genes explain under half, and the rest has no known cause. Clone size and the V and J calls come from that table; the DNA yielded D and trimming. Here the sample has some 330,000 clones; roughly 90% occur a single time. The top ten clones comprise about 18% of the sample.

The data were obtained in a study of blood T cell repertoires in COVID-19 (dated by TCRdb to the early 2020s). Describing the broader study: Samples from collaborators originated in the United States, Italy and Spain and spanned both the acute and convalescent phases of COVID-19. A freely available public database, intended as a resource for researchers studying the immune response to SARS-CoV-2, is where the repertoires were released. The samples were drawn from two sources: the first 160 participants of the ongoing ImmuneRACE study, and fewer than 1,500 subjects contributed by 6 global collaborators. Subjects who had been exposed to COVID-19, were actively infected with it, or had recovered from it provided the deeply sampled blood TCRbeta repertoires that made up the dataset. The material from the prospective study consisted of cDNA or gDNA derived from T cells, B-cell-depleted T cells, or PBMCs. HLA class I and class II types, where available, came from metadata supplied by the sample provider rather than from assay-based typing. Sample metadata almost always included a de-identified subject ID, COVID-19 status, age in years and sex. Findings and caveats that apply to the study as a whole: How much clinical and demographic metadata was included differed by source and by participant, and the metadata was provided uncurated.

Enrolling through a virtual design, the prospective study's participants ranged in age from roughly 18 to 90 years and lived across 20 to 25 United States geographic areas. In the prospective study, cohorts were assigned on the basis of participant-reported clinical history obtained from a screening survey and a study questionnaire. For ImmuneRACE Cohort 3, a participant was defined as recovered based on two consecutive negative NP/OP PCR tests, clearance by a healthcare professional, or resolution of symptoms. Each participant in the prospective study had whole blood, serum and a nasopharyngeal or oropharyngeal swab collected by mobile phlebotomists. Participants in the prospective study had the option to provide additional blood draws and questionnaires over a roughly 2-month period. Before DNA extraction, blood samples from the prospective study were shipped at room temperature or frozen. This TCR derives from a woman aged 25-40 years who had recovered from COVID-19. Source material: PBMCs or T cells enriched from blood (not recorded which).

The CDR3 protein is CASSERQRGNTIYF. The nucleotides are TGTGCCAGCAGTGAGAGGCAGCGTGGAAACACCATATATTTT. The sequence links TRBV6-1 to TRBJ1-3, with no D gene named confidently. Cut back by 3 bases and 3 bases, the V and J ends lie 9 bases apart. From its cysteine to its phenylalanine, the CDR3 spans 14 amino acids. The CDR3 DNA has 42 bases and is translated from base 1. Taken from the germline V gene, the CDR1 and CDR2 loops are MNHNS and SASEGT.